These T cell receptor beta chains were read from a single sample in a study of tumor-infiltrating lymphocytes in primary liver carcinoma. TCRdb reanalysed the multiplex PCR reads using MiXCR and keeps one entry per CDR3 protein. The table includes approximately 37,000 distinct CDR3 sequences, 75% detected once. Sequenced input: tumor-adjacent normal liver tissue. These receptors were collected from a man aged 40-55 years with primary liver carcinoma and hepatitis B virus infection. CDR3s include the opening cysteine and the closing phenylalanine or tryptophan. The order of the fields is J gene, clone size, V gene, CDR3 length, D gene, CDR3 DNA, CDR3 protein. The D gene is left open where the match is weak. Clone size is given for some rows only: seen once, a few or many times, or a class if the clone is expanded.

>TRBJ2-3|many|TRBV12-3/TRBV12-4|16|TRBD2
TGTGCCAGCAGTTCATGGACTAGCGGTAGCACAGATACGCAGTATTTT
CASSSWTSGSTDTQYF
>TRBJ2-1|-|TRBV11-1|20|TRBD2
TGTGCCAGCAGCATAGGAAGAGCTAGCGGGGCCTCACGGTTCGGCAATAAGCAGTTCTTC
CASSIGRASGASRFGNKQFF
>TRBJ1-1|-|TRBV6-6|13|-
TGTGCCAGCAGCACGGGGGGGACTATTGAAACTTTCTTT
CASSTGGTIETFF
>TRBJ2-3|-|TRBV29-1|12|-
TGCAGCAGGTGGTGTTACACAGATACGCAGTATTTT
CSRWCYTDTQYF
>TRBJ1-5|-|TRBV28|14|TRBD1
TGTGCAAGTAGGTCGACAGGGGCTTCCCAGCCCCAGCAATTT
CASRSTGASQPQQF
>TRBJ2-7|few|TRBV6-1|15|TRBD2
TGTGCCAACAGTGCTTCGACTAGCGGGAGTTACGAGCAGTACTTT
CANSASTSGSYEQYF
>TRBJ2-3|-|TRBV11-2|15|TRBD2
TGTGCCATTAGCTTAGTTAACACGGGGGGAGATAGGCAGTATTTT
CAISLVNTGGDRQYF
>TRBJ1-1|-|TRBV9|14|-
TGTGCCAGTAGCCCGCCCACCTTGGACACTGAAGCTTTCTTT
CASSPPTLDTEAFF
>TRBJ2-1|-|TRBV6-1|16|-
TGTGCCAGCTGTGAAGCTGGAGAGGAGGGTTACAATAAGCAGTTCTTC
CASCEAGEEGYNKQFF
>TRBJ2-3|-|TRBV5-1|16|-
TGCGCCAGAAGTTTGAACGGCAGGGGAAGCACAGATACGCAGTATTTT
CARSLNGRGSTDTQYF
>TRBJ2-2|-|TRBV29-1|13|-
TGCAGCCTTCAGGGCTCGGATGCTGGGGAGCTGTTTTTT
CSLQGSDAGELFF
>TRBJ1-1|many|TRBV5-6|12|-
TGTGCCAGCAGCTGGGAGGGAACTGAAGCTTTCTTT
CASSWEGTEAFF
>TRBJ2-5|-|TRBV6-1|12|TRBD2
TGTGACAGCAGTCTGTTAGCGGGGCTCTCTTACTTC
CDSSLLAGLSYF
>TRBJ2-5|-|TRBV11-2|15|-
TGTGCCAGCAGCACCGTCGGGTTAGTCCCAGAGACCCAATACTTC
CASSTVGLVPETQYF
>TRBJ2-1|-|TRBV24-1|14|-
TGTGCCACCATTGACCCTTCGGGTTCGCATGAGCAGTTCTTC
CATIDPSGSHEQFF
>TRBJ2-1|-|TRBV29-1|15|TRBD2
TGCAGCGCTGATGTGAGTTGGGGGGGATACGATGAGCAGTCCTTC
CSADVSWGGYDEQSF
>TRBJ2-5|many|TRBV6-5|12|-
TGTGCCAGCAGTCCCGACTGGGAGACCCAGTACTTC
CASSPDWETQYF
>TRBJ1-1|-|TRBV29-1|15|-
TGCAGCGAGGAACAGGAAGGCTATCAGAATACTGAAGCTTTCTTT
CSEEQEGYQNTEAFF
>TRBJ2-7|-|TRBV6-1|13|-
TGTGCCAGCAGTCGGGACACCTCCCACGAGCAGTACTTC
CASSRDTSHEQYF
>TRBJ2-1|few|TRBV29-1|15|TRBD2
TGCAGCGTTGATGTGAGTCGGGGGGGATACAATGAGCAGTTTTTC
CSVDVSRGGYNEQFF
>TRBJ2-3|-|TRBV6-5|14|TRBD2
TGTGCCAGCAGTTTCCGGACTAGCATAGATACGCAGTATTTT
CASSFRTSIDTQYF
>TRBJ2-1|-|TRBV6-1|14|-
TGTGCCAGCAGTTTCAGACAGGAAAATAATGAGCAGTTCTTC
CASSFRQENNEQFF
>TRBJ2-6|-|TRBV12-3/TRBV12-4|15|-
TGTGCCAGCAGTCTCGGACTATCTGGGGCCAATGTCCTGACTTTC
CASSLGLSGANVLTF
>TRBJ2-7|-|TRBV6-2/TRBV6-3|15|TRBD2
TGTACCAGCAATGCCAAGCGGGAGTGGACCTACGAACAGTACTTC
CTSNAKREWTYEQYF
>TRBJ1-3|-|TRBV11-2|15|-
TGTGTCAGCACGCTGGGCGGGGGCCCGGGAAACACCATATATTTT
CVSTLGGGPGNTIYF
>TRBJ2-7|-|TRBV2|13|-
TGTGGCAGCATCCAGGGAGAAAAGAGCGATCAGTACTTC
CGSIQGEKSDQYF
>TRBJ2-5|-|TRBV11-2|17|-
TGTTACAGCAGCTTAAGACTAGAGGGTGACTCGAGCGAGACCCAGTACTTC
CYSSLRLEGDSSETQYF
>TRBJ1-2|few|TRBV11-2|10|-
TGTGCCAGCAGGCCTAATAGCTACACCTTC
CASRPNSYTF
>TRBJ1-6|-|TRBV4-3|20|-
TGTGCCAGCAGCCAGGATCTCCAAGGGCAGGGGTCGTCCTATACTTCACCCCTCCACTTT
CASSQDLQGQGSSYTSPLHF
>TRBJ2-7|-|TRBV29-1|14|-
TGCAGCGTTAAAGGAGCGGGGAGGGGGTACGAGCAGTGCTTC
CSVKGAGRGYEQCF
>TRBJ2-4|-|TRBV11-2|14|-
TGTGCCGGCAGCTCCGACACAAGGGATAAGATTCAGTACTTC
CAGSSDTRDKIQYF
>TRBJ2-1|-|TRBV11-2|12|-
TGTGCCAGCAGTTCAGGGTACCAGGAACAGTTCTTC
CASSSGYQEQFF
>TRBJ2-5|-|TRBV4-3|16|TRBD2
TGCGTCAGCAGCCAGGAAGTAGCGGGAGGAAGTGAGACCCAGTACTTC
CVSSQEVAGGSETQYF
>TRBJ1-4|-|TRBV12-3/TRBV12-4|15|-
TGTGTCAGCAGTTCTTTTGGGGCTGCTAATGAAAAACTGTTTTTT
CVSSSFGAANEKLFF
>TRBJ2-7|-|TRBV6-6|12|-
TGTGCCAGCAGTCGTACCCTAGGCGAGCAGTACTTC
CASSRTLGEQYF
>TRBJ2-3|-|TRBV18|13|-
TGTGCCAGGTCAGCAGCTAGCACAGATACGCAGTATTTT
CARSAASTDTQYF
>TRBJ1-1|-|TRBV13|14|-
TGTGTCGGCAGCTTAAACCAGGGAGGGACTGAAGCTTTCTTT
CVGSLNQGGTEAFF
>TRBJ2-1|-|TRBV6-1|16|-
TGTGCCAGCAGTGAATTGGGGAGGCAACCCACCTACGAGCAGTTCTTC
CASSELGRQPTYEQFF
>TRBJ2-1|-|TRBV11-1|16|-
TGTGCTAGTAGCCCCCGGGTGGCGGGCTCCTACAATGAGCAGTTCTTC
CASSPRVAGSYNEQFF
>TRBJ2-7|-|TRBV29-1|12|-
TGCAGCGCGGGCTTGGGTAATCACGAACAGTACTTC
CSAGLGNHEQYF
>TRBJ2-7|-|TRBV29-1|15|-
TGCAGCGCCATGACATCTGGGACCACTCCCTTCGAGCAGTACTTC
CSAMTSGTTPFEQYF
>TRBJ2-1|-|TRBV6-1|15|TRBD2
TGTGCCAACAGGACTAGCGGCATCATTAACAATGAGCAGTTCTTC
CANRTSGIINNEQFF
>TRBJ1-1|-|TRBV29-1|12|-
TGCAGCATGGTTGACAGGACCACTGGAGCTTTCTTT
CSMVDRTTGAFF
>TRBJ2-5|-|TRBV6-1|13|-
TGTGTCAGTAGTGAAGTCCGGGGAGAGACCCAGTATTTC
CVSSEVRGETQYF
>TRBJ2-1|-|TRBV5-8|16|TRBD2
TGTGCCAGCAACTCGGGACTAGCGGGATTATATAATGAGCAGTTCTTC
CASNSGLAGLYNEQFF
>TRBJ2-5|-|TRBV29-1|11|-
TGCAGCGCCGCCGTTCAAGAGATCCCGTACTTC
CSAAVQEIPYF
>TRBJ1-5|medium-sized|TRBV29-1|14|-
TGCAGCGTCACCGAAGGACAAACCGGTCAGCCCCAGCATTTT
CSVTEGQTGQPQHF